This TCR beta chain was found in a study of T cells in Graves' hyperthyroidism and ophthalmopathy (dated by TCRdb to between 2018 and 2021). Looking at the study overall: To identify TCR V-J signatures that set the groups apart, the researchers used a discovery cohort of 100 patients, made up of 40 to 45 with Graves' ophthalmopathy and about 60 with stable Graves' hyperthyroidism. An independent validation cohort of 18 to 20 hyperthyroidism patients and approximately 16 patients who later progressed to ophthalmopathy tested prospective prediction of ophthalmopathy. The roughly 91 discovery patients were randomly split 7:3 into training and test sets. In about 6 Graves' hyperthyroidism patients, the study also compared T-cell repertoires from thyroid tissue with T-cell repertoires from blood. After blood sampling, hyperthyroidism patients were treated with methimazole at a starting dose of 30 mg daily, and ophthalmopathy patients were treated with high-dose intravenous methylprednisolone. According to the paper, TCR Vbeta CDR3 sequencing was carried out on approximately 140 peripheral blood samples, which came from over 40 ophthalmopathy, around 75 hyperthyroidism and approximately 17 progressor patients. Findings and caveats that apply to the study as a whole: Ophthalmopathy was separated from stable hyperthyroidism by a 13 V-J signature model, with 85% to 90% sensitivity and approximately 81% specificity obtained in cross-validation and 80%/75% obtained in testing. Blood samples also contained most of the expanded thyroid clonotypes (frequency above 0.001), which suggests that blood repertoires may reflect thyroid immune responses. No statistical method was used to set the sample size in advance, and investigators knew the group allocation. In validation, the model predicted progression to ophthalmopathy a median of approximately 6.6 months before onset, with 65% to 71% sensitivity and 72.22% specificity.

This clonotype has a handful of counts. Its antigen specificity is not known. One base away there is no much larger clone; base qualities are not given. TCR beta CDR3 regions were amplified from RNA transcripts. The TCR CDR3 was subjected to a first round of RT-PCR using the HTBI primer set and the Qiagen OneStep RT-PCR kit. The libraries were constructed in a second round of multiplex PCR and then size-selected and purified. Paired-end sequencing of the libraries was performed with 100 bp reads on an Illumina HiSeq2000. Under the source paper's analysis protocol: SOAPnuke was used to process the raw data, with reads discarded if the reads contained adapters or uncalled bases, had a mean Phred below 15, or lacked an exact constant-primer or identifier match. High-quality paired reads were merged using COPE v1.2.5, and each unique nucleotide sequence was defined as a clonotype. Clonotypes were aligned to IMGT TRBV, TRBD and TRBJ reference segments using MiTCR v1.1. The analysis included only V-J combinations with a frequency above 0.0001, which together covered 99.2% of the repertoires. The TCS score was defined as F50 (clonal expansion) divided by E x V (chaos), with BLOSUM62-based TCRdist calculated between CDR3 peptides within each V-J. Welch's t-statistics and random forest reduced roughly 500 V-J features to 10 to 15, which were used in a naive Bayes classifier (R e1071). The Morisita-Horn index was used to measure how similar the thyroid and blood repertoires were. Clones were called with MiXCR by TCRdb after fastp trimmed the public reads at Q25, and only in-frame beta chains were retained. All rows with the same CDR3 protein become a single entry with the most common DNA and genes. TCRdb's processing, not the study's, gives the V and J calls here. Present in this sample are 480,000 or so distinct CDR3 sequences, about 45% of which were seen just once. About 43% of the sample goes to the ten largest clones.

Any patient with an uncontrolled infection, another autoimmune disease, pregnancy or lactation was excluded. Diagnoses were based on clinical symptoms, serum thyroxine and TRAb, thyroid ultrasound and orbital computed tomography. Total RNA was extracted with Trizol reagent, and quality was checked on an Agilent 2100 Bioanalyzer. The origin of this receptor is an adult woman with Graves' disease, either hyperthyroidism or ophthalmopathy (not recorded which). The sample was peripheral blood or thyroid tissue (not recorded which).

The CDR3 protein sequence reads: CASSVGRSSNTGELFF. The DNA sequence reads TGTGCCAGCAGTGTGGGAAGGTCCTCGAACACCGGGGAGCTGTTTTTT. The rearranged segments are TRBV6-1 and TRBJ2-2; no D gene is confidently identified. The CDR1 and CDR2 encoded by the germline V gene are MNHNS and SASEGT. The CDR3 runs 16 amino acids, cysteine and phenylalanine included. The CDR3 DNA has 48 bases and is translated from base 1. V sheds 4 bases and J sheds 0 bases, leaving 12 bases between their ends.